Given below is one TCR beta chain in context. Cohort assignment relied on participant-reported clinical history. Trimming cost V 1 base and J 2 bases, with 14 bases left between them. Germline V gene data show CDR1 as MGHRA and CDR2 as YSYEKL. The CDR3 spans 17 residues. This sample is drawn from a study of blood T cell repertoires in COVID-19. As originally analysed: Using reference gene primer amplification, nucleated cell counts were estimated. Sequenced by immunoSEQ multiplex PCR; TCRdb stores in-frame clones only, minus some. V, J and clone size are taken as reported in that table, and D and trimming were inferred from the DNA itself. The repertoire holds 230,000 or so clones, roughly nine tenths seen once, with just over 2.5% in the top ten.

The V gene is TRBV4-1, the J gene TRBJ1-4; a possible D gene is TRBD1 (5 bases). Sequencing input: PBMCs or T cells enriched from blood (not recorded which). The receptor was isolated from a woman in her thirties who had recovered from COVID-19. CDR3 loop: CASSQVIREYTNEKLFF. For the CDR3, the DNA is TGCGCCAGCAGCCAAGTCATCAGGGAATACACTAATGAAAAACTGTTTTTT.